What follows are 29 T cell receptor beta chains derived from one specimen sequenced in a study of beta chain features in type 1 diabetes. The antigens for these receptors are not known. The entirety of the isolated RNA underwent reverse transcription, so expressed TCRB transcripts were sequenced. Sequencing was performed with immunoSEQ multiplex PCR; in TCRdb, only in-frame clones are kept and a portion is missing. This table holds 250,000 to 350,000 clones, roughly an eighth found once. Study-wide results and limits: The study found moderately but significantly shorter TCRB CDR3s in all four CD4+ subsets of Type 1 diabetes patients.

Sequencing was done on a sample of naive CD4+ T cells from blood. These TCRs come from a man in his thirties or forties with type 1 diabetes.

The DNA of the CDR3 is TGTGCCAGTATCAGCCCGACTTCAGATACGCAGTATTTT. Its translation: CASISPTSDTQYF. The V gene is TRBV19, the J gene TRBJ2-3; D is unclear. The V gene lost 7 bases and the J gene lost 4 bases, with 12 bases spanning the gap. The CDR3 totals 13 residues. Germline V gene data show CDR1 as LNHDA and CDR2 as SQIVND (reference sequence).

In this sample, this clone turned up a few times. The CDR3 loop is CASSEAMNTEAFF. In DNA, the CDR3 is TGTGCCAGCTCAGAAGCTATGAACACTGAAGCTTTCTTT. This chain connects TRBV18 to TRBJ1-1, with no clear D. Trimming shortened V by 5 bases and J by 0 bases, and 7 bases separated the two germline ends. The CDR3 runs to 13 residues. CDR1 and CDR2 from the germline V gene are KGHSH and LQKENI. Variable domain in full (rest from reference TRBV18 and TRBJ1-1): NAGVMQNPRHLVRRRGQEARLRCSPMKGHSHVYWYRQLPEEGLKFMVYLQKENIIDESGMPKERFSAEFPKEGPSILRIQQVVRGDSAAYFCASSEAMNTEAFFGQGTRLTVV.

This clone was seen a handful of times. CDR3 in amino acids: CASIPTGDTEAFF. The CDR3 nucleotides read TGTGCCAGTATCCCGACAGGGGACACTGAAGCTTTCTTT. The genes are TRBV19 and TRBJ1-1; 8 nucleotides align to TRBD1. Losses at the gene ends were 7 bases for V and 3 bases for J; bases not matched to a gene: 4. CDR1 and CDR2 (germline): LNHDA, SQIVND (reference sequence). The CDR3 length is 13 residues.

In this sample, this clone turned up a few times. This chain uses TRBV5-1 with TRBJ1-2, with TRBD1 identical over 7 bases. Germline V gene data show CDR1 as SGHRS and CDR2 as YFSETQ. With V trimmed by 4 bases and J by 6 bases, 9 bases remained unmatched. This CDR3 has 14 amino acids. The CDR3 is CASSRTTGSNGYTF. The CDR3 nucleotides are TGCGCCAGCAGCCGGACGACAGGGTCCAATGGCTACACCTTC.

Notes on this clone: At one of its ends the junction is not consistent with the germline gene, which may arise from a read error. V is TRBV30 and J is TRBJ1-4; maybe TRBD1 (6 bases). The CDR3 has 15 amino acids. Germline CDR1 and CDR2: GTSNPN and SVGIG (reference sequence). The CDR3 bases are TGTGCCTGGAGTCCAAAGGACAGTGGTAATCAAAAACTGTTTTTT. Amino acids: CAWSPKDSGNQKLFF.

The V gene is TRBV14, the J gene TRBJ2-1; TRBD1 matches 7 bases. J gave up 8 bases and V 1 base, and 5 bases lay outside the gene matches. Germline lookup yields CDR1 SGHDN and CDR2 FVKESK. CDR3 size: 14 residues. The CDR3 sequence: CASSQGVTGHEQFF. The CDR3 region has the DNA TGTGCCAGCAGCCAAGGGGTGACAGGGCATGAGCAGTTCTTC.

The V and J genes are TRBV29-1 and TRBJ1-1; maybe TRBD1 (6 bases). Trimming left V 4 bases short and J 5 bases short, with 14 bases between. This CDR3 has 13 residues. Germline CDR1 and CDR2: SQVTM and ANQGSEA. CDR3 amino acids: CSVVKGGKTEAFF. CDR3 bases: TGCAGCGTTGTAAAGGGGGGGAAGACTGAAGCTTTCTTT.

This clone showed up just a few times. V gene TRBV6-5 combines with J gene TRBJ2-1, with a tentative D call TRBD2 (5 bases). CDR3 length equals 13 residues. Per the germline V gene, CDR1 is MNHEY and CDR2 is SVGAGI. Trimming shortened V by 5 bases and J by 8 bases, and 13 bases separated the two germline ends. CDR3 nucleotide sequence: TGTGCCAGCAGTAGCGGACGCACAGATGAGCAGTTCTTC. It encodes CASSSGRTDEQFF.

The CDR3 coding sequence is TGTGCCAGCAGCCGGGACTCTGGAGGGGCCCGGACCGGGGAGCTGTTTTTT. Translated: CASSRDSGGARTGELFF. V gene TRBV7-3 combines with J gene TRBJ2-2; D possibly corresponds to TRBD2 (6 bases). V was pared by 5 bases and J by 5 bases, with 21 bases between. The CDR3 is 17 residues long. In germline, CDR1 is SGHTA, CDR2 FQGTGA.

This clone has only a few counts. CDR3 sequence (DNA): TGTGCCAGTAGTGCCATTGGGACAGCCAATCAGCCCCAGCATTTT. It yields the protein CASSAIGTANQPQHF. The J gene is TRBJ1-5, the V gene TRBV19, with 7 nucleotides matching TRBD1. The CDR3 runs 15 residues. Germline assignment: CDR1 LNHDA and CDR2 SQIVND (reference sequence). V lost 5 bases and J lost 3; bases outside the gene matches: 7.

This clone came up once. V is TRBV2 and J is TRBJ2-1; the D is unclear. The CDR3 extends over 14 amino acids. CDR1 and CDR2 (germline): SNHLY, FYNNEI. V was shortened by 7 bases and J by 0 bases, with 10 bases between the two germline ends. The CDR3 sequence is CASKSVSSYNEQFF. The CDR3 DNA reads as TGTGCCAGCAAGTCGGTGAGCTCCTACAATGAGCAGTTCTTC. The full variable domain, completed using reference TRBV2 and TRBJ2-1, is EPEVTQTPSHQVTQMGQEVILRCVPISNHLYFYWYRQILGQKVEFLVSFYNNEISEKSEIFDDQFSVERPDGSNFTLKIRSTKLEDSAMYFCASKSVSSYNEQFFGPGTRLTVL.

The CDR3 here is CASSYRGTSGYNEQFF. The CDR3 DNA reads as TGTGCCAGCAGTTATCGTGGGACTAGCGGATACAATGAGCAGTTCTTC. The chain combines TRBV6-6 with TRBJ2-1; TRBD2 matches 11 bases. The junction had 5 bases not matched to a gene; V was cut back by 3 bases and J by 4 bases. The CDR3 spans 16 residues. Germline loops: CDR1 MNHNY, CDR2 SVGAGI (reference sequence).

This clone turned up a few times. The rearrangement joins TRBV28 to TRBJ2-1; TRBD2 aligns across 7 bases. The CDR3 loop spans 15 amino acids. Germline-derived CDR1 and CDR2 are MDHEN and SYDVKM. V shed 4 bases, J shed 7 bases, and the junction held 10 bases outside the gene matches. CDR3 bases: TGTGCCAGCAGTTCCACCGGGACTAATTCGAATGAGCAGTTCTTC. Protein sequence: CASSSTGTNSNEQFF.

The V and J genes are TRBV27 and TRBJ2-3, with 12 bases that match TRBD2. Germline V CDR1 and CDR2: MNHEY, SMNVEV (reference sequence). The junction had 12 bases not matched to a gene; V was cut back by 5 bases and J by 0 bases. The length of the CDR3 is 19 residues. CDR3 loop: CASSLSLTSGRTSTDTQYF. CDR3 in DNA: TGTGCCAGCAGTCTTTCCCTTACTAGCGGGAGGACTAGCACAGATACGCAGTATTTT.

The chain uses TRBV18 and TRBJ1-3, with TRBD1 as a possible D gene (5 bases). Germline V gene data show CDR1 as KGHSH and CDR2 as LQKENI. This CDR3 has 15 residues. Trimming took off 2 bases at V and 0 bases at J, with 8 bases between the two ends. CDR3 sequence reads: CASSPGHLSGNTIYF. The CDR3 DNA is TGTGCCAGCTCACCAGGACACCTCTCTGGAAACACCATATATTTT.

This clone came up a few times. The CDR3 coding sequence is TGTGCCAGCAGCTTAGTAGGCGGAGACACTGAAGCTTTCTTT. It is translated as CASSLVGGDTEAFF. The chain uses TRBV7-8 and TRBJ1-1; D unclear. This CDR3 contains 14 residues. V was cut by 1 base and J by 3 bases, with 9 bases left in between. Germline loops: CDR1 SGHVS, CDR2 FQNEAQ.

J is TRBJ1-5 and V is TRBV30; TRBD1 matches 7 bases. This CDR3 has 13 residues. Germline V lookup: CDR1 GTSNPN, CDR2 SVGIG (reference sequence). The V and J ends lost 5 bases and 4 bases, in that order; junction bases with no gene match: 5. The CDR3 bases are TGTGCCTGGGCTGACAGGGTGAATCAGCCCCAGCATTTT. It translates to CAWADRVNQPQHF.

The rearrangement joins TRBV19 to TRBJ2-4; 8 bases map to TRBD1. Germline V gives CDR1 LNHDA, CDR2 SQIVND (reference sequence). Trimming removed 3 bases from V and 4 bases from J; junction bases left unmatched: 5. The CDR3 is 15 amino acids. The CDR3 sequence is CASSITTGVKNIQYF. The DNA for the CDR3 is TGTGCCAGTAGTATTACGACAGGGGTAAAAAACATTCAGTACTTC.

This sequence joins TRBV2 and TRBJ2-1; TRBD2 is a possible D gene (5 bases). Germline V gene lookup returns CDR1 SNHLY and CDR2 FYNNEI. Trimming removed 2 bases from V and 0 bases from J, with 8 bases in between. This CDR3 spans 15 amino acids. CDR3 nucleotide sequence: TGTGCCAGCAGTGAACAGCGGACCTCCTACAATGAGCAGTTCTTC. Translation gives CASSEQRTSYNEQFF.

The gene calls are TRBV5-1 and TRBJ2-1; 8 positions agree with TRBD2. Germline V gene lookup returns CDR1 SGHRS and CDR2 YFSETQ. This CDR3 contains 16 residues. With V trimmed by 3 bases and J by 5 bases, 10 bases remained unmatched. The CDR3 spells CASSSGGTTTNNEQFF. CDR3 nucleotide sequence: TGCGCCAGCAGCTCGGGAGGGACTACCACAAACAATGAGCAGTTCTTC.

The chain is built from TRBV28 and TRBJ2-1; D is perhaps TRBD1 (7 bases). With 7 bases removed from V and 8 bases from J, the gap between germline ends came to 12 bases. Germline values: CDR1 MDHEN, CDR2 SYDVKM. There are 12 residues in the CDR3. CDR3 sequence (DNA): TGTGCCAGCACGACAGGGAGGCATGAGCAGTTCTTC. It translates to CASTTGRHEQFF.

The chain combines TRBV28 with TRBJ1-1; the D is unclear. Trimming took off 5 bases at V and 1 base at J, with 14 bases between the two ends. Germline CDR1 is MDHEN and CDR2 is SYDVKM. This CDR3 has 15 residues. The CDR3 sequence: CASSQPRGRNTEAFF. The CDR3 nucleotides read TGTGCCAGCAGTCAACCCCGAGGGCGGAACACTGAAGCTTTCTTT.

The J gene is TRBJ2-1, the V gene TRBV19; D uncertain. Germline V gene sequence: CDR1 LNHDA, CDR2 SQIVND (reference sequence). V was shortened by 5 bases and J by 0 bases, with 17 bases between the two germline ends. The CDR3 length is 17 residues. DNA of the CDR3: TGTGCCAGTAGTCCGACTTCAGTGAAGAGCTCCTACAATGAGCAGTTCTTC. Its translation is CASSPTSVKSSYNEQFF.

This clone occurred a few times. The chain uses TRBV19 and TRBJ2-7; 8 bases are shared with TRBD2. Losses at the gene ends were 3 bases for V and 1 base for J; bases not matched to a gene: 8. CDR3 length equals 16 residues. Looked up from germline, CDR1 is LNHDA and CDR2 is SQIVND (reference sequence). CDR3 in amino acids: CASSISAGGRSYEQYF. DNA for the CDR3: TGTGCCAGTAGTATTTCGGCGGGAGGCAGATCCTACGAGCAGTACTTC.

This clone is a singleton in its sample. The chain recombines TRBV25-1 with TRBJ2-1, with 11 bases lining up with TRBD2. CDR1 is MGHDK, CDR2 SYGVNS, per germline. Unmatched junction bases numbered 6, after V lost 0 bases and J lost 8 bases. CDR3 length: 16 amino acids. For the CDR3, the DNA is TGTGCCAGCAGTGAATATGTAACTAGCGGGAGCGATGAGCAGTTCTTC. This codes for CASSEYVTSGSDEQFF.

The sample holds a few counts of this clone. The chain uses TRBV7-3 and TRBJ2-3, with D unresolved. V was pared by 0 bases and J by 6 bases, with 4 bases between. Per the germline V gene, CDR1 is SGHTA and CDR2 is FQGTGA. This CDR3 contains 12 residues. The CDR3 loop reads CASSLTRDTQYF. As DNA, the CDR3 is TGTGCCAGCAGCTTAACGCGGGATACGCAGTATTTT.

The V gene is TRBV4-3, the J gene TRBJ2-2; D uncertain. This CDR3 has 15 amino acids. Germline V lookup: CDR1 LGHNA, CDR2 YSLEER. With 0 bases removed from V and 0 bases from J, the gap between germline ends came to 5 bases. The CDR3 nucleotides read TGCGCCAGCAGCCAAGATATAGCGAACACCGGGGAGCTGTTTTTT. Encoded protein: CASSQDIANTGELFF.

Note on this clone: Other DNA variants within this sample encode the same CDR3. The rearrangement links TRBV27 to TRBJ2-7, with TRBD2 matching over 9 bases. The CDR3 has 15 residues. With 0 bases clipped from V and 2 bases from J, the junction kept 2 bases outside the gene matches. The germline gives CDR1 MNHEY, CDR2 SMNVEV (reference sequence). This chain's CDR3 is CASSLSLAGPYEQYF. DNA for the CDR3: TGTGCCAGCAGTTTATCGCTAGCGGGGCCCTACGAGCAGTACTTC.

This clone was found a few times. The V gene is TRBV27, the J gene TRBJ1-5; 8 bases fit TRBD1. The V gene's germline CDR1 is MNHEY and CDR2 SMNVEV (reference sequence). Trimming cost V 5 bases and J 2 bases; bases outside gene matches: 5. The CDR3 extends over 15 amino acids. Written as DNA, the CDR3 is TGTGCCAGCAGTACTACGGGACAGGGCAATCAGCCCCAGCATTTT. Its protein product is CASSTTGQGNQPQHF.